This T cell receptor beta chain is drawn from a study of T-cell reconstitution after alpha-beta-depleted transplantation in children (dated by TCRdb to the mid-2010s). About the investigation overall: Using TCR repertoire profiling, the study followed T-cell immune reconstitution in a quantitative way in children after TCRalphabeta/CD19-depleted allogeneic hematopoietic cell transplantation.

CDR1 is given as DFQATT and CDR2 as SNEGSKA, both from the germline V gene (reference sequence). The CDR3 sequence holds 14 residues, the cysteine and phenylalanine included. Of the read, only the CDR3 DNA is kept; its 42 bases are in frame from base 1. Trimming accounts for 6 bases at V and 5 bases at J, while the number of junction bases matched to no gene is 7. The treatment or condition label, read with the paper, signifies: allogeneic hematopoietic cell transplantation with graft depleted of TCRalphabeta T cells and CD19 B cells. The children who served as transplant recipients had been given grafts of TCRalphabeta/CD19-depleted allogeneic hematopoietic cells. Worth noting for this clonotype: Its recognized antigen is unknown. Base qualities are not recorded, but no much larger clone differs from it by a single base.

Library preparation employed PCR. Sequenced using an Illumina HiSeq 2500. Molecular barcoding was employed in the preparation of TCR libraries, with unique molecular identifiers being used to normalize TCRbeta repertoire quantification. TCRdb reprocessing: public reads trimmed at Q25 with fastp, clones called with MiXCR, in-frame beta chains kept. Every CDR3 protein is listed once, alongside the most common genes and DNA of its rows. For this sample the table gives 600,000 to 700,000 distinct CDR3 sequences, of which roughly 13% were detected only once. The ten most abundant clones make up 0.79% of the sample. Findings and caveats that apply to the study as a whole: The frequencies of hyperexpanded clones fell over the following months, and after one year, T-cell counts and TCRbeta diversity were mostly attributed to newly produced T cells. The high TCRbeta diversity at day 60 in some patients was ascribed to recipient T cells and intrathymic progenitors that had survived conditioning. About two months after transplant, the apparently early recovery of alphabetaT-cell counts reportedly depended on just several hundred clones that had expanded rapidly and came from non-depleted graft cells.

Recombination connected TRBV20-1 to TRBJ2-2; 9 bases in the middle match TRBD1. This clonotype was obtained from a girl aged 2-15 years with congenital amegakaryocytic thrombocytopenia, due to receive a stem cell transplant. The sequences come from PBMCs, collected before TCRalphabeta/CD19-depleted stem cell transplant. For the CDR3, the sequence is CSAARDRETGELFF. The sequenced DNA is TGCAGTGCGGCACGGGACAGGGAAACCGGGGAGCTGTTTTTT.